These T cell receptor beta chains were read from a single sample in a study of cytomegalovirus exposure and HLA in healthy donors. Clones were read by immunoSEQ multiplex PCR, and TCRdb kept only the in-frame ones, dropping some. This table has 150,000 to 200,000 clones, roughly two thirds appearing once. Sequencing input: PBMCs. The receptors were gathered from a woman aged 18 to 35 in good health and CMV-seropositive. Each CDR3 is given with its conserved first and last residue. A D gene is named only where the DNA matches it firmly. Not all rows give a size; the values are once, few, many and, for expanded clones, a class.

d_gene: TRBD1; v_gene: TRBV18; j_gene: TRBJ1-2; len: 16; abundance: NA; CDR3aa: CASSQITGGLNYGYTF; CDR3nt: TGTGCCAGCTCCCAAATAACAGGGGGACTAAACTATGGCTACACCTTC
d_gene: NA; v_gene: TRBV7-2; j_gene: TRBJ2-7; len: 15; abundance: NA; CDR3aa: CASRLAFDGTYEQYF; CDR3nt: TGTGCCAGCAGGTTAGCCTTCGACGGGACCTACGAGCAGTACTTC
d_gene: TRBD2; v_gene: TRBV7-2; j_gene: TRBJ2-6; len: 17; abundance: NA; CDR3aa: CASSPTSGGLGANVLTF; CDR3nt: TGTGCCAGCAGTCCCACTAGCGGGGGGTTGGGGGCCAACGTCCTGACTTTC
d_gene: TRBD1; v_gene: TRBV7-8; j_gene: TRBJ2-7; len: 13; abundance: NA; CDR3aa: CASSLRTGREQYF; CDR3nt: TGTGCCAGCAGCCTACGGACAGGGAGAGAGCAGTACTTC
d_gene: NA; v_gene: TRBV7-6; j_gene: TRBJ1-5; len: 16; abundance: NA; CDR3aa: CASSRGLAQGIRPQHF; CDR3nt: TGTGCCAGCAGCCGCGGACTTGCGCAGGGGATCAGGCCCCAGCATTTT
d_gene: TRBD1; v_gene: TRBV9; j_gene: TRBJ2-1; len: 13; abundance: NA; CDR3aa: CASSRQGYNEQFF; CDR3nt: TGTGCCAGCAGTCGACAGGGCTACAATGAGCAGTTCTTC
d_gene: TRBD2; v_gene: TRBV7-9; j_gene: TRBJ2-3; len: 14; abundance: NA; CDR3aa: CASSLAGGTDTQYF; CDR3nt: TGTGCCAGCAGCTTGGCGGGGGGCACAGATACGCAGTATTTT
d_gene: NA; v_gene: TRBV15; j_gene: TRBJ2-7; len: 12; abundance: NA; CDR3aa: CATSRDPGEQYF; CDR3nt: TGTGCCACCAGCAGAGACCCGGGGGAGCAGTACTTC
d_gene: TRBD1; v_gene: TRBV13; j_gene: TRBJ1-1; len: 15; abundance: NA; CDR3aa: CASTMGQAWDTEAFF; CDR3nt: TGTGCCAGCACTATGGGACAGGCCTGGGACACTGAAGCTTTCTTT
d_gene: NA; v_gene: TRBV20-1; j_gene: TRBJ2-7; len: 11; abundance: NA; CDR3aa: CSAHESNEQYF; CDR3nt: TGCAGTGCTCATGAGTCAAACGAGCAGTACTTC
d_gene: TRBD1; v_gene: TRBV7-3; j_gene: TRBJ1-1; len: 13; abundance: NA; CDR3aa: CASSLGQHTEAFF; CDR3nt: TGTGCCAGCAGCTTGGGACAGCACACTGAAGCTTTCTTT
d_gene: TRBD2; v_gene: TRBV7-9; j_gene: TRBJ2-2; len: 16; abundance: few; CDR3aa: CASSRGGQGPTGELFF; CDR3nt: TGTGCCAGCAGCCGCGGGGGTCAGGGACCCACCGGGGAGCTGTTTTTT
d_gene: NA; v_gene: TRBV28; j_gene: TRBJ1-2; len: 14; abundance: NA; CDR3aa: CASGRSPGNYGYTF; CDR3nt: TGTGCCAGTGGCCGTAGCCCGGGTAACTATGGCTACACCTTC
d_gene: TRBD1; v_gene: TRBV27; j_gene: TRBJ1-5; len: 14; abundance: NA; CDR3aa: CASSLEGAKQPQHF; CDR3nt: TGTGCCAGCAGTTTGGAGGGGGCGAAGCAGCCCCAGCATTTT
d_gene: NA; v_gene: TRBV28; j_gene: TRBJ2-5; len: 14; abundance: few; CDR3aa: CASSFGQSRETQYF; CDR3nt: TGTGCCAGCAGCTTCGGACAGTCGAGAGAGACCCAGTACTTC
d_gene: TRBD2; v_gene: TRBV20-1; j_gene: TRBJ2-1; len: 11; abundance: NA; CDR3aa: CSLATYNEQFF; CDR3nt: TGTTCACTAGCGACATACAATGAGCAGTTCTTC
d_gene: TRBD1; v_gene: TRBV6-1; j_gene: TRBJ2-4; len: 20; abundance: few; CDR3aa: CASSERGGAGGQGLLAGVRF; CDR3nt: TGTGCCAGCAGTGAAAGGGGGGGGGCTGGGGGACAGGGGTTACTGGCGGGAGTTCGCTTC
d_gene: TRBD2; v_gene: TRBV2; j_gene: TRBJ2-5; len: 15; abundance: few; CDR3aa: CASSDERGGRETQYF; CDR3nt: TGTGCCAGCAGTGATGAGCGGGGGGGCAGGGAGACCCAGTACTTC
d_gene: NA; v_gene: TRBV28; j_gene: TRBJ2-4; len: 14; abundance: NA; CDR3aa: CASRTGQMKNIQYF; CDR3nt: TGTGCCAGCAGAACGGGACAAATGAAAAACATTCAGTACTTC
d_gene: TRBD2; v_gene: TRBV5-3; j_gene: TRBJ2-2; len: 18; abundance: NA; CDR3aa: CARSLIPAGGPGTGELFF; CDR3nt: TGTGCCAGAAGCTTGATTCCAGCGGGAGGGCCCGGCACCGGGGAGCTGTTTTTT
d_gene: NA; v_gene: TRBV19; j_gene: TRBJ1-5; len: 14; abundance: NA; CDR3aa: CASSIGVDNQPQHF; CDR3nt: TGTGCCAGTAGTATAGGAGTCGACAATCAGCCCCAGCATTTT
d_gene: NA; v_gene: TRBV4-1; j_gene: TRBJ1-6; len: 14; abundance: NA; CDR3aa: CASSPGGFDSPLHF; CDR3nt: TGCGCCAGCAGCCCGGGAGGTTTCGATTCACCCCTCCACTTT
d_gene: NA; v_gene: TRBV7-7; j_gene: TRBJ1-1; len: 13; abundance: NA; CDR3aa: CASSGPQNTEAFF; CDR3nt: TGTGCTAGCAGCGGCCCCCAGAACACTGAAGCTTTCTTT
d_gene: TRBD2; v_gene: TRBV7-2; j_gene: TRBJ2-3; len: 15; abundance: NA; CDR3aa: CASSPSGASTDTQYF; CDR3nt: TGTGCCAGCAGCCCTAGCGGGGCAAGCACAGATACGCAGTATTTT
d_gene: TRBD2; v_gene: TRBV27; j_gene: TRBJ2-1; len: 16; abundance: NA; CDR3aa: CASRGLAGDWWNEQFF; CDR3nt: TGTGCCAGCAGAGGGCTAGCGGGAGACTGGTGGAATGAGCAGTTCTTC
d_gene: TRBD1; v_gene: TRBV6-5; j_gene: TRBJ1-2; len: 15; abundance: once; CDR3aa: CASSRTGGTFYGYTF; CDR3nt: TGTGCCAGCAGCCGGACAGGGGGGACTTTCTATGGCTACACCTTC
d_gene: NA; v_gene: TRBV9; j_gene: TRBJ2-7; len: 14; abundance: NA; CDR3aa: CASPTPTETYEQYF; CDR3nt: TGTGCCAGCCCCACCCCGACAGAAACCTACGAGCAGTACTTC
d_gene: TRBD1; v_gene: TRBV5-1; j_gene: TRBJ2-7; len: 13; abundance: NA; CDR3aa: CASSDSPGGEQYF; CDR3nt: TGCGCCAGCAGCGACTCACCAGGGGGCGAGCAGTACTTC
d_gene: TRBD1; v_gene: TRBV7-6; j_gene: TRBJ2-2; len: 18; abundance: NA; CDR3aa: CASSYVPGQGVGAGELFF; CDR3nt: TGTGCCAGCAGCTACGTCCCGGGACAGGGAGTAGGGGCCGGGGAGCTGTTTTTT
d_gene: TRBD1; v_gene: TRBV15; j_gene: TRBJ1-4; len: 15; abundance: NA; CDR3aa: CATSRPQGGFEKLFF; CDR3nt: TGTGCCACCAGCAGGCCCCAGGGGGGATTCGAAAAACTGTTTTTT
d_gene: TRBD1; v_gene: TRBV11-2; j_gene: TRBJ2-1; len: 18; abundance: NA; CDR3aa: CASSSGTGGGRAYNEQFF; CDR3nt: TGTGCCAGCAGCAGTGGGACAGGGGGCGGGAGGGCCTACAATGAGCAGTTCTTC
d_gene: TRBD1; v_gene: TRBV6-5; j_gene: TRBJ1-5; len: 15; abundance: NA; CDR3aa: CASSLDRGYNQPQHF; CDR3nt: TGTGCCAGCAGTTTGGACAGGGGGTATAATCAGCCCCAGCATTTT
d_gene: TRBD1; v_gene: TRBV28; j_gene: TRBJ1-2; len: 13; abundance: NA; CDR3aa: CASSDGTGDGYTF; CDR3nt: TGTGCCAGCAGCGACGGGACAGGGGACGGCTACACCTTC
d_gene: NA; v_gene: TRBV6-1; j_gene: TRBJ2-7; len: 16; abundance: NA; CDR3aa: CASSDFGTGSSYEQYF; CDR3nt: TGTGCCAGCAGTGATTTTGGAACAGGGAGCTCCTACGAGCAGTACTTC
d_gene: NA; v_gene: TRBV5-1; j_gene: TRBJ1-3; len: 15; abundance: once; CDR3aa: CASSLSTAGGYTIYF; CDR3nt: TGCGCCAGCAGCTTATCTACAGCCGGAGGTTACACCATATATTTT
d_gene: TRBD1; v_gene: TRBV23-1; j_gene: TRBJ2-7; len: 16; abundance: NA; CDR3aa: CASRPSMGQGNYEQYF; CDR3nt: TGCGCCAGCAGACCCAGTATGGGACAGGGGAACTACGAGCAGTACTTC
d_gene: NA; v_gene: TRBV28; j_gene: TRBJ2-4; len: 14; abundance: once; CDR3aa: CASSFLGPGNIQYF; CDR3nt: TGTGCCAGCAGTTTCCTCGGCCCGGGAAACATTCAGTACTTC
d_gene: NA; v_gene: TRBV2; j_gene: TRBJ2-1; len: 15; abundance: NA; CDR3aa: CASSVGGSPGDEQFF; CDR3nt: TGTGCCAGCAGTGTCGGCGGATCCCCAGGGGATGAGCAGTTCTTC
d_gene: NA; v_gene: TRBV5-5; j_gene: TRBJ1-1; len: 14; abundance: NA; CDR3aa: CASSFGRAGSEAFF; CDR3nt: TGTGCCAGCAGCTTCGGCAGGGCGGGGTCTGAAGCTTTCTTT
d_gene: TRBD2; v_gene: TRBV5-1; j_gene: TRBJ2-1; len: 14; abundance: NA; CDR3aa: CASRRTSSYNEQFF; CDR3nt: TGCGCCAGCAGGCGGACTAGCTCCTACAATGAGCAGTTCTTC
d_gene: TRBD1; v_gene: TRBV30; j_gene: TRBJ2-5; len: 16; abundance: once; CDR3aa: CAWPPLAGTGKETQYF; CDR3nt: TGTGCCTGGCCGCCTCTTGCCGGGACAGGGAAAGAGACCCAGTACTTC